These T cell receptor beta chains were read from a single sample in a study of blood T cell repertoires in COVID-19. Sequencing was performed with immunoSEQ multiplex PCR; in TCRdb, only in-frame clones are kept and a portion is missing. The sample yields some 76,000 clones, roughly 80% seen once. Sequencing used peripheral blood. These receptors originate from a woman aged 60-75 years with acute or convalescent COVID-19. Both conserved end residues are part of each CDR3. Each record gives: J gene, V gene, D gene, clone size, CDR3 protein, CDR3 DNA. D genes are given only for firm matches. Where a row states a size, it is once, few, many or the class of an expanded clone; other rows omit it.

J gene: TRBJ1-2
V gene: TRBV6-5
D gene: -
clone size: -
CDR3 protein: CATPTVLGGNYTF
CDR3 DNA: TGTGCCACCCCGACAGTCCTCGGGGGGAACTACACCTTC

J gene: TRBJ2-3
V gene: TRBV5-1
D gene: TRBD2
clone size: -
CDR3 protein: CASSLSGGGGTDTQYF
CDR3 DNA: TGCGCCAGCTCCCTTAGCGGGGGGGGAGGCACAGATACGCAGTATTTT

J gene: TRBJ1-3
V gene: TRBV6-5
D gene: -
clone size: -
CDR3 protein: CASSYSNNGNTIYF
CDR3 DNA: TGTGCCAGCAGTTACTCGAACAACGGAAACACCATATATTTT

J gene: TRBJ2-5
V gene: TRBV5-1
D gene: -
clone size: -
CDR3 protein: CASSLVPRGIQETQYF
CDR3 DNA: TGCGCCAGCAGCTTGGTTCCGCGAGGGATCCAAGAGACCCAGTACTTC

J gene: TRBJ2-5
V gene: TRBV18
D gene: -
clone size: -
CDR3 protein: CASSRGQSSETQYF
CDR3 DNA: TGTGCCAGCTCACGCGGGCAGAGTTCTGAGACCCAGTACTTC

J gene: TRBJ1-2
V gene: TRBV5-1
D gene: -
clone size: -
CDR3 protein: CASSLDQTNYGYTF
CDR3 DNA: TGCGCCAGCAGCTTGGATCAGACTAACTATGGCTACACCTTC

J gene: TRBJ2-6
V gene: TRBV7-6
D gene: -
clone size: -
CDR3 protein: CASSGSGLSARGANVLTF
CDR3 DNA: TGTGCCAGCAGTGGTTCGGGACTCTCAGCACGAGGGGCCAACGTCCTGACTTTC

J gene: TRBJ1-2
V gene: TRBV5-1
D gene: TRBD1
clone size: -
CDR3 protein: CASSGQGGDYGYTF
CDR3 DNA: TGCGCCAGCAGCGGTCAGGGGGGTGACTATGGCTACACCTTC

J gene: TRBJ1-6
V gene: TRBV19
D gene: -
clone size: few
CDR3 protein: CASSYRDTNSPLHF
CDR3 DNA: TGTGCCAGTAGCTACCGGGACACAAATTCACCCCTCCACTTT

J gene: TRBJ2-3
V gene: TRBV5-1
D gene: TRBD1
clone size: -
CDR3 protein: CASSPQGLSTDTQYF
CDR3 DNA: TGCGCCAGCAGCCCACAGGGGCTTAGCACAGATACGCAGTATTTT

J gene: TRBJ1-1
V gene: TRBV5-8
D gene: -
clone size: -
CDR3 protein: CASSLGHPNTEAFF
CDR3 DNA: TGTGCCAGCAGCTTGGGACACCCGAACACTGAAGCTTTCTTT

J gene: TRBJ2-2
V gene: TRBV5-1
D gene: TRBD2
clone size: -
CDR3 protein: CASSLGGSGGPLDTGELFF
CDR3 DNA: TGCGCCAGCAGCTTGGGGGGTAGCGGGGGCCCCCTGGACACCGGGGAGCTGTTTTTT

J gene: TRBJ2-7
V gene: TRBV24-1
D gene: -
clone size: -
CDR3 protein: CATSEANSQAGHGEQYF
CDR3 DNA: TGTGCCACCAGTGAGGCGAACTCCCAGGCGGGGCACGGGGAGCAGTACTTC

J gene: TRBJ1-1
V gene: TRBV29-1
D gene: -
clone size: medium-sized
CDR3 protein: CSAPDPGGTRWTEAFF
CDR3 DNA: TGCAGCGCTCCGGACCCCGGGGGTACAAGGTGGACTGAAGCTTTCTTT

J gene: TRBJ1-6
V gene: TRBV11-2
D gene: -
clone size: -
CDR3 protein: CASSLDWQTTKNSPLHF
CDR3 DNA: TGTGCCAGCAGCTTAGACTGGCAAACTACCAAGAATTCACCCCTCCACTTT

J gene: TRBJ2-5
V gene: TRBV5-1
D gene: TRBD2
clone size: -
CDR3 protein: CASSFSGTSGQETQYF
CDR3 DNA: TGCGCCAGCAGCTTCTCCGGGACTAGCGGACAAGAGACCCAGTACTTC

J gene: TRBJ2-5
V gene: TRBV14
D gene: TRBD1
clone size: -
CDR3 protein: CASSQDWAWTGRETQYF
CDR3 DNA: TGTGCCAGCAGCCAAGATTGGGCCTGGACAGGGAGAGAGACCCAGTACTTC

J gene: TRBJ1-3
V gene: TRBV9
D gene: -
clone size: few
CDR3 protein: CASSVGASGNTIYF
CDR3 DNA: TGTGCCAGCAGCGTGGGGGCTTCTGGAAACACCATATATTTT

J gene: TRBJ1-2
V gene: TRBV2
D gene: -
clone size: -
CDR3 protein: CASSTEFNYGYTF
CDR3 DNA: TGTGCCAGCAGCACAGAGTTTAACTATGGCTACACCTTC

J gene: TRBJ2-5
V gene: TRBV4-1
D gene: -
clone size: once
CDR3 protein: CASSQAGYEETQYF
CDR3 DNA: TGCGCCAGCAGCCAAGCGGGATACGAGGAGACCCAGTACTTC

J gene: TRBJ1-1
V gene: TRBV21-1
D gene: -
clone size: -
CDR3 protein: CATIIQGRRTPQSQQTPQEAFF
CDR3 DNA: TGTGCCACGATAATACAGGGTCGAAGGACGCCCCAGAGTCAACAAACCCCTCAAGAAGCTTTCTTT

J gene: TRBJ2-7
V gene: TRBV2
D gene: -
clone size: -
CDR3 protein: CASSEASRLLEQYF
CDR3 DNA: TGTGCCAGCAGTGAAGCTAGCAGACTTCTCGAGCAGTACTTC